What follows is one TCR beta chain and its context. What it binds is unknown. The data stem from a study of identical twins. Study conclusions and caveats: Sharing of beta out-of-frame sequences by twins showed a weaker excess. The study found excess low generation probability among twin-shared out-of-frame alpha sequences.

A universal primer site arose from template switching, and cDNA bore unique molecular identifiers. TCRdb re-analysed the 5' RACE reads in MiXCR, keeping a single row per CDR3 protein. The sample has roughly 710,000 distinct CDR3 sequences; roughly 6% are singletons. The CDR3 extends over 12 amino acids. The germline CDR1 and CDR2 sequences are MNHEY and SVGAGI. Trimming stripped 6 bases from V and 6 bases from J, with 12 bases between. Material: naive T cells sorted from blood. This clonotype was obtained from a man aged 18 to 29 in good health. V gene TRBV6-5 combines with J gene TRBJ2-7; D possibly corresponds to TRBD2 (5 bases). For the CDR3, the DNA is TGTGCCAGCAGGAAAAGCGGAGGCGAGCAGTACTTC. Protein sequence: CASRKSGGEQYF.